The 32 T cell receptor beta chains reported below all come from one sample, sequenced in a study of blood T cells in healthy people across ages. The authors ran a second PCR of roughly 6 to 12 cycles using a sample-barcoded 5' primer and a J-beta primer mix. Each CDR3 protein gets one entry after TCRdb re-called the 5' RACE reads with MiXCR. Among around 1,900,000 distinct CDR3 sequences listed, about 39% were seen once. The sample taken for sequencing was blood. These TCRs come from a human donor in good health.

This chain joins TRBV4-1 and TRBJ2-7; D is unresolved. The germline CDR1 and CDR2 sequences are MGHRA and YSYEKL. V was cut by 0 bases and J by 1 base, with 10 bases left in between. This CDR3 region has 15 residues. The CDR3 loop reads CASSQDDSLSYEQYF. CDR3 coding DNA: TGCGCCAGCAGCCAAGACGATTCCCTATCCTACGAGCAGTACTTC.

The chain links TRBV20-1 to TRBJ1-1; D is uncertain. The V end lost 0 bases, the J end lost 1 base, and 9 bases lay between the germline ends. The V gene's germline CDR1 is DFQATT and CDR2 SNEGSKA (reference sequence). The CDR3 has 14 residues. CDR3 in amino acids: CSARDRHGNTEAFF. The CDR3 region has the DNA TGCAGTGCTAGAGATCGACACGGGAACACTGAAGCTTTCTTT.

This clonotype showed up just a few times. The chain is built from TRBV7-2 and TRBJ1-2; D might be TRBD1 (5 bases). Trimming removed 5 bases at V and 5 bases at J, with 15 bases between. Germline loops: CDR1 SGHTA, CDR2 FQGNSA. This CDR3 contains 14 residues. This CDR3 reads CASSPREGPYGYTF. The CDR3, as DNA: TGTGCCAGCAGCCCTAGGGAGGGACCATATGGCTACACCTTC.

The chain is built from TRBV6-2 or TRBV6-3 and TRBJ1-1; tentatively, D is TRBD1 (5 bases). Trimming removed 1 base at V and 0 bases at J, with 15 bases between. Germline V CDR1 and CDR2: MNHEY, SVGEGT. The CDR3 sequence is 17 residues long. CDR3 sequence reads: CASSYLPGPSMNTEAFF. The CDR3 DNA sequence: TGTGCCAGCAGTTACTTACCGGGACCCTCAATGAACACTGAAGCTTTCTTT.

This clonotype was counted between two and nine times. The J gene is TRBJ1-2, the V gene TRBV6-2 or TRBV6-3, with TRBD1 identical over 8 bases. V trimming: 4 bases; J trimming: 5 bases; junction bases outside the gene matches: 9. This CDR3 region has 15 residues. The germline V gene has CDR1 MNHEY and CDR2 SVGEGT. CDR3 amino acids: CASSSDREMGYGYTF. Written as DNA, the CDR3 is TGTGCCAGCAGTTCGGACAGGGAGATGGGGTATGGCTACACCTTC.

In its sample, this clonotype was seen a few times. The V and J genes are TRBV27 and TRBJ2-1; 9 bases align to TRBD2. The CDR3 sequence is 17 residues long. Germline values: CDR1 MNHEY, CDR2 SMNVEV (reference sequence). The V segment lost 7 bases and the J segment 7 bases; nucleotides outside the gene matches: 17. CDR3 in amino acids: CASIPSAGGVRGNEQFF. The CDR3, as DNA: TGTGCCAGCATACCCTCAGCGGGGGGTGTCCGAGGAAATGAGCAGTTCTTC.

This clonotype has only a few counts. This rearrangement joins TRBV20-1 to TRBJ2-1; maybe TRBD1 (5 bases). V was clipped by 5 bases and J by 5 bases, with 13 bases between them. CDR1 is DFQATT and CDR2 is SNEGSKA in the germline V gene (reference sequence). The CDR3 covers 13 residues. DNA for the CDR3: TGCAGTGCTCAAATTGACAGAGACAATGAGCAGTTCTTC. This gives the protein CSAQIDRDNEQFF.

The chain combines TRBV7-2 with TRBJ2-7; no clear D. The germline CDR1 and CDR2 sequences are SGHTA and FQGNSA. The germline V and J ends were trimmed by 1 base and 2 bases, with 9 bases remaining between them. CDR3 size: 14 residues. The CDR3 reads CASSLGHGPYEQYF. CDR3 sequence (DNA): TGTGCCAGCAGCTTAGGGCACGGGCCCTACGAGCAGTACTTC.

This clonotype was picked up one time. The gene calls are TRBV6-6 and TRBJ2-5; 11 positions agree with TRBD2. V dropped 7 bases and J dropped 11; count of bases not matched to a gene: 15. The germline V gene has CDR1 MNHNY and CDR2 SVGAGI (reference sequence). The CDR3 loop spans 15 amino acids. The CDR3 protein is CASTYASGGPLEQYF. CDR3 in DNA: TGTGCCAGCACCTATGCTAGCGGGGGGCCTTTAGAGCAGTACTTC.

The chain uses TRBV7-9 and TRBJ2-6, with D uncertain. Germline loops: CDR1 SEHNR, CDR2 FQNEAQ (reference sequence). The CDR3 consists of 18 residues. The V end lost 5 bases, the J end lost 0 bases, and 17 bases lay between the germline ends. In nucleotides, the CDR3 is TGTGCCAGCAGCCCGGAAACAGTTTCGTTCTCTGGGGCCAACGTCCTGACTTTC. Its translation is CASSPETVSFSGANVLTF.

V usage is TRBV12-3 or TRBV12-4 and J usage is TRBJ1-5; 7 bases line up with TRBD1. J gave up 6 bases and V 5 bases, and 7 bases lay outside the gene matches. The CDR3 length is 14 residues. CDR3 residues: CASSVRAGGQPQHF. CDR3 coding DNA: TGTGCCAGCAGTGTACGGGCAGGGGGTCAGCCCCAGCATTTT.

This clonotype was seen more than once but under ten times. The gene calls are TRBV30 and TRBJ2-5; possible D gene TRBD1, 6 bases. The germline V and J ends were trimmed by 2 bases and 3 bases, with 16 bases remaining between them. This CDR3 comprises 15 residues. Germline loops: CDR1 GTSNPN, CDR2 SVGIG (reference sequence). CDR3 in amino acids: CAWSNLGQGKETQYF. The CDR3, as DNA: TGTGCCTGGAGTAATTTAGGTCAGGGGAAAGAGACCCAGTACTTC.

In this sample, this clonotype turned up a few times. This rearrangement joins TRBV4-2 to TRBJ2-1; 9 bases are a match to TRBD2. Germline V gene data show CDR1 as LGHNA and CDR2 as YNFKEQ. After removal of 0 bases from V and 6 bases from J, the junction contained 6 bases not matched to a gene. The CDR3 totals 16 residues. The CDR3 nucleotides are TGTGCCAGCAGCCAAGAGGCGGGGGGGCCAGGCAATGAGCAGTTCTTC. Translated: CASSQEAGGPGNEQFF.

CDR3 residues: CSVHQSGTGPFYEQYF. The CDR3 DNA reads as TGCAGCGTGCACCAGTCCGGGACAGGTCCGTTCTACGAGCAGTACTTC. This rearrangement joins TRBV29-1 to TRBJ2-4; 8 nucleotides align to TRBD1. The last part of the DNA fits TRBJ2-7 better; the J call may be wrong. The germline V gene encodes CDR1 SQVTM and CDR2 ANQGSEA. This CDR3 is 16 amino acids long.

This clonotype was found a few times. The rearrangement uses TRBV12-3 or TRBV12-4 and TRBJ2-1; 8 nucleotides match TRBD1. The CDR3 consists of 15 residues. The V gene end was trimmed by 1 base and the J gene end by 8 bases; junction bases not matched to a gene: 7. The CDR3 region is CASSLVQGARDEQFF. CDR3 DNA: TGTGCCAGCAGTTTAGTTCAGGGGGCGCGCGATGAGCAGTTCTTC.

In its sample, this clonotype was seen a few times. V gene TRBV6-6 combines with J gene TRBJ2-3; D ambiguous. The length of the CDR3 is 13 residues. Germline V CDR1 and CDR2: MNHNY, SVGAGI (reference sequence). V was cut by 5 bases and J by 2 bases, with 8 bases left in between. The CDR3, as DNA: TGTGCCAGCAGTAGGTCCCCCACAGATACGCAGTATTTT. This gives the protein CASSRSPTDTQYF.

As to this clonotype: One end of the junction is discordant with germline, which a read error may explain. V is TRBV7-2 and J is TRBJ2-1; D gene ambiguous. The V gene's germline CDR1 is SGHTA and CDR2 FQGNSA. This CDR3 comprises 14 residues. The CDR3 nucleotides are TGTGCCAACAGCCCGAGCCCCTCGCTCAATGAGCAGTTCTTC. This translates into CANSPSPSLNEQFF.

The chain carries TRBV7-9 and TRBJ2-4; unclear D gene. The CDR3 loop spans 16 amino acids. Deletions cut 1 base from V and 1 base from J, with 11 bases between. Germline V gives CDR1 SEHNR, CDR2 FQNEAQ (reference sequence). CDR3 sequence (DNA): TGTGCCAGCAGCTTAGATGCTCATCGGGCCAAAAACATTCAGTACTTC. Translated: CASSLDAHRAKNIQYF.

The chain is built from TRBV4-3 and TRBJ1-2, with D possibly being TRBD1 (6 bases). The V end lost 2 bases, the J end lost 4 bases, and 14 bases lay between the germline ends. Germline loops: CDR1 LGHNA, CDR2 YSLEER. There are 15 residues in the CDR3. In DNA, the CDR3 is TGCGCCAGCAGCCAATATTCCGGGACAATCTATGGCTACACCTTC. Its protein product is CASSQYSGTIYGYTF.

This chain uses TRBV2 with TRBJ1-5; D unclear. The CDR3 loop spans 14 amino acids. Germline V CDR1 and CDR2: SNHLY, FYNNEI. Trimming stripped 7 bases from V and 6 bases from J, with 16 bases between. CDR3 coding DNA: TGTGCCAGCACCTATAGCCCGGAGGGTCAGCCCCAGCATTTT. It encodes CASTYSPEGQPQHF.

J is TRBJ1-2 and V is TRBV20-1; possible D gene TRBD1, 5 bases. The CDR3 runs 13 residues. Trimming stripped 0 bases from V and 5 bases from J, with 10 bases between. Germline V gene data show CDR1 as DFQATT and CDR2 as SNEGSKA (reference sequence). The CDR3 region is CSAREGTVYGYTF. The CDR3 nucleotides are TGCAGTGCTAGAGAAGGGACCGTATATGGCTACACCTTC.

Comment on this clonotype: The germline gene is not matched at one end of the junction; a read error may be the cause. The rearrangement links TRBV5-1 to TRBJ2-7; 8 bases are shared with TRBD1. Germline V gene sequence: CDR1 SGHRS, CDR2 YFSETQ. The CDR3 is 16 amino acids. The CDR3 spells CASNRNTGGNPYEQHF. CDR3 nucleotides: TGCGCCAGCAATCGAAATACAGGGGGTAATCCCTACGAGCAGCACTTC.

This chain joins TRBV18 and TRBJ2-7; D is uncertain. The CDR3 spans 13 residues. Trimming removed 1 base at V and 0 bases at J, with 4 bases between. CDR1 is KGHSH, CDR2 LQKENI, per germline. The CDR3 DNA reads TGTGCCAGCTCACCACAGAACTCCTACGAGCAGTACTTC. This sequence encodes CASSPQNSYEQYF.

The V and J genes are TRBV28 and TRBJ1-2; D is undetermined. Germline V CDR1 and CDR2: MDHEN, SYDVKM. V gave up 6 bases and J gave up 1 base, with 15 bases separating them. The CDR3 has 15 residues. The DNA for the CDR3 is TGTGCCAGCAGCTCGCCTAAGGGAGTTAACTATGGCTACACCTTC. It codes for CASSSPKGVNYGYTF.

The gene calls are TRBV4-3 and TRBJ2-2; D is unresolved. Germline V gives CDR1 LGHNA, CDR2 YSLEER. The V and J ends lost 0 bases and 7 bases respectively, with 15 bases between them. This CDR3 comprises 16 residues. In DNA, the CDR3 is TGCGCCAGCAGCCAAGATAGGGATACTGTCATCGGGGAGCTGTTTTTT. Translated: CASSQDRDTVIGELFF.

A note on this clonotype: A much larger clone lies one base from this, so it may be a read error. This chain joins TRBV9 and TRBJ2-7, with TRBD2 as a possible D gene (6 bases). This CDR3 is built from 15 residues. Looked up from germline, CDR1 is SGDLS and CDR2 is YYNGEE. CDR3 amino acids: CAGSVGGAPSYEQYF. Written as DNA, the CDR3 is TGTGCCGGCAGCGTTGGCGGGGCTCCCTCCTACGAGCAGTACTTC.

The CDR3 reads CASSLAVGQGNNEQFF. As DNA, the CDR3 is TGTGCCAGCAGCTTAGCGGTAGGACAGGGGAACAATGAGCAGTTCTTC. The genes are TRBV7-2 and TRBJ2-1, with TRBD1 identical over 9 bases. With V trimmed by 0 bases and J by 5 bases, 5 bases remained unmatched. Germline-derived CDR1 and CDR2 are SGHTA and FQGNSA. This CDR3 has 16 amino acids.

The chain links TRBV7-8 to TRBJ1-6, with a possible D match to TRBD1 (5 bases). Trimming left V 3 bases short and J 4 bases short, with 16 bases between. CDR1 SGHVS and CDR2 FQNEAQ come from the germline V gene. The CDR3 spans 17 residues. The CDR3: CASSFVQGTYYNSPLHF. The CDR3, as DNA: TGTGCCAGCAGCTTTGTGCAAGGGACTTATTATAATTCACCCCTCCACTTT.

The chain couples TRBV4-1 to TRBJ2-1; 7 positions match TRBD1. Germline CDR1 is MGHRA and CDR2 is YSYEKL. This CDR3 has 12 amino acids. V trimming: 4 bases; J trimming: 12 bases; junction bases outside the gene matches: 6. The CDR3 here is CASSLGGSGQFF. The CDR3 DNA reads TGCGCCAGCAGCCTAGGGGGCAGCGGGCAGTTCTTC.

This clonotype was counted a few times. This chain links TRBV7-2 with TRBJ1-1; D ambiguous. The V end lost 2 bases, the J end lost 1 base, and 11 bases lay between the germline ends. Per germline, CDR1 SGHTA and CDR2 FQGNSA. There are 15 residues in the CDR3. The CDR3 is CASSLSFSQNTEAFF. CDR3 in DNA: TGTGCCAGCAGCTTATCCTTCAGCCAGAACACTGAAGCTTTCTTT.

The J gene is TRBJ1-1, the V gene TRBV7-2; tentatively, D is TRBD1 (5 bases). Trimming cost V 5 bases and J 3 bases, with 16 bases left between them. This CDR3 spans 15 amino acids. From germline, CDR1 is SGHTA and CDR2 FQGNSA. This chain's CDR3 is CASSRPTRGDTEAFF. The CDR3 DNA is TGTGCCAGCAGCCGACCAACTCGGGGGGACACTGAAGCTTTCTTT.

V is TRBV28 and J is TRBJ2-3; D not resolved. V shed 2 bases and J shed 0 bases, with 15 bases lying between them. Looked up from germline, CDR1 is MDHEN and CDR2 is SYDVKM. This CDR3 spans 17 amino acids. The CDR3 is CASSLSEALSSTDTQYF. Here the CDR3 DNA reads TGTGCCAGCAGTTTAAGCGAGGCCTTATCTAGCACAGATACGCAGTATTTT.